The 27 T cell receptor beta chains below all came from one sample that was sequenced in a study of tumor-infiltrating lymphocytes in primary liver carcinoma listed by TCRdb under 2017. Without any cell sorting, total RNA and DNA were co-extracted from approximately 20-30 mg of bulk tissue using the AllPrep DNA/RNA mini kit. Instrument used: Illumina HiSeq 2500. Starting from 500 to 600 ng total RNA, TCRbeta-specific cDNA was produced by reverse transcription with a constant-region primer and ProtoScript II reverse transcriptase. The TCRbeta libraries were prepared through three rounds of nested multiplex PCR following a slightly modified ARM-PCR procedure. Multiplex TRBV1-TRBV30 forward primers and a Cbeta reverse primer were used in the first two PCR rounds, each of which was run for around 10 cycles. The public reads were run again by TCRdb, first through fastp at Q25 and then through MiXCR, and only productive beta chains were kept. Duplicate CDR3 protein sequences are folded into a single record with the most common DNA and genes. The sample includes approximately 73,000 distinct CDR3 sequences, with about two thirds observed a single time. The top ten clonotypes cover approximately 15% of the sample.

Sample: liver tumor tissue from sampling region 4. The label giving this sample's cell subset or site can be read as: tumor region T4, right-lateral pole. These receptors all stem from a woman aged 60-75 years with primary liver carcinoma and hepatitis B virus infection.

The gene calls are TRBV2 and TRBJ2-3; TRBD1 agrees at 7 bases. Germline V gene sequence: CDR1 SNHLY, CDR2 FYNNEI. Unmatched junction bases numbered 7, after V lost 7 bases and J lost 6 bases. The CDR3 has 13 amino acids. CDR3 nucleotides: TGTGCCAGCAAGGGGGCAGGGTCCGATACGCAGTATTTT. As protein: CASKGAGSDTQYF.

This clonotype was found many times. This may arise from a read error, as a much more abundant clone is one base away. The chain couples TRBV5-1 to TRBJ2-1; 7 positions match TRBD2. The V segment lost 4 bases and the J segment 7 bases; nucleotides outside the gene matches: 11. CDR3 size: 15 residues. CDR1 and CDR2 from the germline V gene are SGHRS and YFSETQ. The CDR3, as DNA: TGCGCCAGCAGCCAAACCGGCAGGGAGGGGAATGAGCAGTTCTTC. This translates into CASSQTGREGNEQFF.

This clonotype rates as medium-sized. This chain uses TRBV5-4 with TRBJ2-3, with unresolved D. From germline, CDR1 is SGHNT and CDR2 YYREEE (reference sequence). V gave up 0 bases and J gave up 4 bases, with 9 bases separating them. The CDR3 loop spans 14 amino acids. The CDR3, as DNA: TGTGCCAGCAGCTTGGCCGGCGCGGCAGATACGCAGTATTTT. It encodes CASSLAGAADTQYF.

Worth noting for this clonotype: The junction departs from germline at one end; a sequencing error may be responsible. J is TRBJ2-7 and V is TRBV11-3; D call uncertain. From germline, CDR1 is SGHNT and CDR2 YENEEA. The CDR3 length is 15 residues. This chain's CDR3 is CASSLRLGEAYEQHF. The CDR3 DNA is TGTGCCAGCAGCCTCCGGCTTGGGGAAGCCTACGAGCAGCACTTC.

This clonotype occurred many times. The chain couples TRBV7-6 to TRBJ1-1, with 8 bases aligning to TRBD1. The CDR3 runs to 14 residues. Germline assignment: CDR1 SGHVS and CDR2 FNYEAQ. Trimming took 5 bases from V and 1 from J; bases not matched to a gene: 3. CDR3 DNA: TGTGCCAGCAGCAGAGGACAGGGGAACACTGAAGCTTTCTTT. The encoded protein is CASSRGQGNTEAFF.

This clonotype showed up many times. This rearrangement joins TRBV7-8 to TRBJ2-5; the match to TRBD2 covers 10 bases. This CDR3 has 16 residues. From germline, CDR1 is SGHVS and CDR2 FQNEAQ. V dropped 5 bases and J dropped 7; count of bases not matched to a gene: 13. The CDR3 DNA sequence: TGTGCCAGCAGCCACTCAGGGCTAGCGGGAGTCCCGACCCAGTACTTC. This encodes CASSHSGLAGVPTQYF. Drawing the rest from reference TRBV7-8 and TRBJ2-5, the complete variable domain is GAGVSQSPRYKVAKRGQDVALRCDPISGHVSLFWYQQALGQGPEFLTYFQNEAQLDKSGLPSDRFFAERPEGSVSTLKIQRTQQEDSAVYLCASSHSGLAGVPTQYFGPGTRLLVL.

In DNA, the CDR3 is TGTGCCAGCTGCTCAGCAATGAGGAGAAGGAGCACAGATACGCAGTATTTT. It encodes CASCSAMRRRSTDTQYF. J is TRBJ2-3 and V is TRBV11-2; D gene ambiguous. The V gene's germline CDR1 is SGHAT and CDR2 FQNNGV. The V and J ends lost 8 bases and 0 bases respectively, with 21 bases between them. This CDR3 comprises 17 residues.

The chain links TRBV29-1 to TRBJ1-1, with D hard to call. The CDR3 spans 13 residues. Germline V gene data show CDR1 as SQVTM and CDR2 as ANQGSEA. CDR3 sequence (DNA): TGCAACTCCCGGAGAGAGGGGAACACTGAAGCTTTCTTT. Translated, it gives CNSRREGNTEAFF.

This clonotype was counted between two and nine times. The V and J genes are TRBV13 and TRBJ2-7, with TRBD2 identical over 9 bases. This CDR3 is 15 amino acids long. Germline trimming cut 9 bases from V and 4 bases from J; bases unmatched to any gene: 13. Germline V gene sequence: CDR1 PRHDT, CDR2 FYEKMQ (reference sequence). The CDR3 reads CASRKREERRYEQYF. CDR3 in DNA: TGTGCCAGTAGGAAGCGGGAGGAGCGTAGATACGAGCAGTACTTC.

This clonotype was detected many times. The chain employs TRBV6-5 and TRBJ2-2; the D gene could be TRBD1 or TRBD2 (5 bases each). CDR3 length: 13 amino acids. V was clipped by 8 bases and J by 4 bases, with 11 bases between them. Germline-derived CDR1 and CDR2 are MNHEY and SVGAGI. CDR3 DNA: TGTGCCAGCTCAAGGGACGGCACCGGGGAGCTGTTTTTT. Its protein is CASSRDGTGELFF.

As for this clonotype: An end of the junction differs from the germline gene, which may be a read error. The rearrangement joins TRBV6-5 to TRBJ1-1, with D perhaps matching TRBD1 (5 bases). From germline, CDR1 is MNHEY and CDR2 SVGAGI. The CDR3 consists of 11 residues. The CDR3 reads CTSTYGTEAFF. CDR3 nucleotide sequence: TGTACCAGTACCTACGGGACCGAAGCTTTCTTT.

Concerning this clonotype itself: A much larger clonotype is one base distant, so this may be a read error. J is TRBJ2-1 and V is TRBV30; 10 nucleotides match TRBD2. Germline loops: CDR1 GTSNPN, CDR2 SVGIG (reference sequence). The CDR3 is made up of 15 amino acids. Germline trimming cut 2 bases from V and 8 bases from J; bases unmatched to any gene: 9. CDR3 amino acids: CAWSLGLAGVDEQFF. CDR3 nucleotide sequence: TGTGCCTGGAGTTTGGGGCTAGCGGGAGTAGATGAGCAGTTCTTC.

This clonotype was counted at least ten times. The chain couples TRBV12-3 or TRBV12-4 to TRBJ1-5; TRBD1 matches 7 bases. V gave up 7 bases and J gave up 5 bases; unmatched junction bases: 8. The CDR3 spans 14 residues. As DNA, the CDR3 is TGTGCCAGCAAACTTGACAGGGCGGATCAGCCCCAGCATTTT. It codes for CASKLDRADQPQHF.

This chain links TRBV18 with TRBJ1-4; 7 nucleotides align to TRBD1. The J segment lost 8 bases and the V segment lost 2 bases, leaving 2 bases of the junction unmatched. The CDR3 consists of 13 residues. CDR1 is KGHSH and CDR2 is LQKENI in the germline V gene. The DNA for the CDR3 is TGTGCCAGCTCACCAACAGGGGACGAAAAACTGTTTTTT. This sequence encodes CASSPTGDEKLFF.

The J gene is TRBJ1-2, the V gene TRBV6-6; D is unclear. Germline V gives CDR1 MNHNY, CDR2 SVGAGI (reference sequence). The length of the CDR3 is 15 residues. Trimming stripped 9 bases from V and 0 bases from J, with 17 bases between. CDR3 residues: CASLPFAAANYGYTF. The CDR3 DNA follows: TGTGCCAGTCTACCGTTCGCAGCCGCTAACTATGGCTACACCTTC.

V usage is TRBV7-2 and J usage is TRBJ2-6; 13 bases line up with TRBD2. Germline CDR1 SGHTA, CDR2 FQGNSA. The trim removed 3 bases at V and 2 bases at J, leaving 4 bases unmatched. This CDR3 comprises 18 residues. The DNA for the CDR3 is TGTGCCAGCAGCTTCCGGACTAGCGGGAGTACTGGGGCCAACGTCCTGACTTTC. Translating it yields CASSFRTSGSTGANVLTF.

About this clonotype: One end of the junction is discordant with germline, which a read error may explain. The chain carries TRBV28 and TRBJ1-6, with a weak D call TRBD1 (5 bases). In germline, CDR1 is MDHEN, CDR2 SYDVKM. There are 14 residues in the CDR3. The CDR3, as DNA: TGTGTCAGCAGTCAGGGCTCCTATAATTCACCCCTCAACTTT. Its translation is CVSSQGSYNSPLNF.

Many counts were recorded for this clonotype. V and J are TRBV14 and TRBJ2-2; 11 bases map to TRBD2. The CDR3 loop spans 15 amino acids. CDR1 and CDR2 from the germline V gene are SGHDN and FVKESK. Trimming cost V 3 bases and J 4 bases; bases outside gene matches: 1. The CDR3 DNA is TGTGCCAGCAGCCACGGACTAGCGGGCACCGGGGAGCTGTTTTTT. Its protein product is CASSHGLAGTGELFF.

As concerns this clonotype: No conserved phenylalanine or tryptophan ends this CDR3, so it is likely a read error. The chain combines TRBV11-2 with TRBJ2-3; 8 nucleotides agree with TRBD2. From germline, CDR1 is SGHAT and CDR2 FQNNGV. The CDR3 has 16 amino acids. CDR3 nucleotide sequence: TGTGCCAGCAACTTAGTGCAACTAGCGGTGACAGATACGCAGTATTTA. Translated: CASNLVQLAVTDTQYL.

This clonotype was counted many times. This sequence joins TRBV28 and TRBJ2-7; D possibly matches TRBD1 or TRBD2 (6 bases each). The germline gives CDR1 MDHEN, CDR2 SYDVKM. V was clipped by 6 bases and J by 3 bases, with 18 bases between them. This CDR3 region has 15 residues. This chain's CDR3 is CASRSWGAGSYEQYF. CDR3 DNA: TGTGCCAGCAGGTCCTGGGGGGCGGGAAGCTACGAGCAGTACTTC.

This clonotype was counted at least ten times. This chain links TRBV5-1 with TRBJ2-2; D is ambiguous. Trimming pared 3 bases from V and 2 bases from J, leaving 2 bases between. CDR3 size: 12 residues. The germline CDR1 and CDR2 sequences are SGHRS and YFSETQ. The CDR3 bases are TGCGCCAGCAGCTACAACACCGGGGAGCTGTTTTTT. Its translation: CASSYNTGELFF.

On this clonotype: The germline gene is not matched at one end of the junction; a read error may be the cause. V is TRBV11-2 and J is TRBJ2-7, with D tentatively TRBD2 (7 bases). CDR1 is SGHAT and CDR2 is FQNNGV in the germline V gene. This CDR3 has 15 amino acids. CDR3 in DNA: TGTGCCAGCAGCTTAGAGAGGGGGGGTCTAGTGATGCAGCACTTC. Its protein product is CASSLERGGLVMQHF.

This clonotype was seen just once. J is TRBJ2-5 and V is TRBV12-3 or TRBV12-4, with 10 nucleotides matching TRBD2. Trimming cost V 8 bases and J 1 base; bases outside gene matches: 7. The CDR3 is 15 amino acids. The CDR3 DNA follows: TGTGCCAGCTATGTACTAGCGGGGATCCAAGAGACCCAGTACTTC. Protein: CASYVLAGIQETQYF.

Concerning this clonotype itself: This CDR3 is missing its conserved last phenylalanine or tryptophan, likely due to a read error. The chain is built from TRBV7-8 and TRBJ2-5; a possible D gene is TRBD2 (5 bases). Germline CDR1 SGHVS, CDR2 FQNEAQ. The V end was cut by 5 bases, the J end by 3 bases, with 13 bases between. The CDR3 has 14 amino acids. The DNA of the CDR3 is TGTGCCAGCAGCCAAGTGGGAGTAAAAGAGACCCAGTACTCC. It encodes CASSQVGVKETQYS.

As to this clonotype: The junction differs from germline at one of its ends, possibly a read error. The chain uses TRBV11-3 and TRBJ2-1; D not resolved. Germline V gives CDR1 SGHNT, CDR2 YENEEA. The CDR3 contains 17 residues. The CDR3 sequence: CTSSLEFGRLSYNEQFF. The CDR3 DNA reads as TGTACCAGTAGCTTAGAGTTCGGCAGGCTTTCCTACAATGAGCAGTTCTTC.

Worth noting for this clonotype: One end of the junction varies from germline; a read error may be responsible. The chain uses TRBV11-2 and TRBJ1-5, with a tentative D call TRBD1 (5 bases). This CDR3 contains 13 residues. CDR1 and CDR2 (germline): SGHAT, FQNNGV. The DNA for the CDR3 is TGTGTCAGCAGCACAGGACCTTTTTCGCCCCAGCATTTT. Encoded protein: CVSSTGPFSPQHF.

The chain has TRBV6-6 and TRBJ2-1; 9 bases are shared with TRBD2. The junction had 17 bases not matched to a gene; V was cut back by 6 bases and J by 8 bases. The CDR3 is 17 residues long. From germline, CDR1 is MNHNY and CDR2 SVGAGI (reference sequence). The CDR3 sequence: CASSAGTSWNWVDEQFF. CDR3 in DNA: TGTGCCAGCAGCGCCGGGACTAGCTGGAACTGGGTCGATGAGCAGTTCTTC.